The 22 T cell receptor beta chains given below trace back to one sample, sequenced in a study of blood T cell repertoires in COVID-19. The data were produced by immunoSEQ multiplex PCR, yet TCRdb's version contains in-frame clones alone and is incomplete. The sample yields hundreds of thousands of clones, almost 90% seen once. The sequencing sample was made of PBMCs or T cells enriched from blood (not recorded which). The origin of the receptors is a woman under 30 with acute COVID-19.

The J gene is TRBJ2-1, the V gene TRBV19; 12 bases line up with TRBD2. J lost 0 bases, V lost 0 bases, and 3 bases had no gene match. This CDR3 spans 18 amino acids. Germline CDR1 is LNHDA and CDR2 is SQIVND (reference sequence). The CDR3 DNA follows: TGTGCCAGTAGTATAGATGAGGGACTAGCGGGCTCCTACAATGAGCAGTTCTTC. Its protein is CASSIDEGLAGSYNEQFF.

CDR3 protein: CASSLAGRVTQPQHF. CDR3 bases: TGTGCCAGCAGCTTAGCAGGCAGGGTTACCCAGCCCCAGCATTTT. The V call is TRBV11-2, the J call TRBJ1-5; tentative D call: TRBD1 (5 bases). Per germline, CDR1 SGHAT and CDR2 FQNNGV. The CDR3 covers 15 residues. The germline V and J ends were trimmed by 1 base and 7 bases, with 14 bases remaining between them.

The rearrangement joins TRBV5-1 to TRBJ1-5; 10 bases are a match to TRBD1. With V trimmed by 4 bases and J by 5 bases, 3 bases remained unmatched. The CDR3 has 14 amino acids. Germline loops: CDR1 SGHRS, CDR2 YFSETQ. The CDR3 loop reads CASSVGTGDQPQHF. CDR3 coding DNA: TGCGCCAGCAGCGTCGGGACAGGGGATCAGCCCCAGCATTTT.

The CDR3 reads CASSSGELLLNSPLHF. The CDR3, as DNA: TGTGCCAGCAGCTCAGGGGAACTACTACTTAATTCACCCCTCCACTTT. The V call is TRBV5-4, the J call TRBJ1-6; tentative D call: TRBD1 (6 bases). V shed 3 bases and J shed 6 bases, with 16 bases lying between them. CDR3 length: 16 residues. Germline-derived CDR1 and CDR2 are SGHNT and YYREEE (reference sequence). Full variable domain (rest looked up from reference TRBV5-4 and TRBJ1-6): ETGVTQSPTHLIKTRGQQVTLRCSSQSGHNTVSWYQQALGQGPQFIFQYYREEENGRGNFPPRFSGLQFPNYSSELNVNALELDDSALYLCASSSGELLLNSPLHFGNGTRLTVT.

CDR3: CASSTGAGNTIYF. The CDR3 bases are TGTGCCAGCTCGACAGGGGCTGGAAACACCATATATTTT. The gene calls are TRBV9 and TRBJ1-3, with 8 positions matching TRBD1. Germline V CDR1 and CDR2: SGDLS, YYNGEE. Trimming cost V 7 bases and J 2 bases; bases outside gene matches: 2. The CDR3 has 13 amino acids.

The chain is built from TRBV6-5 and TRBJ2-7; maybe TRBD1 (5 bases). Between the trimmed V and J ends, which lost 6 bases and 0 bases, there was a span of 15 bases. CDR3 size: 15 residues. Germline CDR1 MNHEY, CDR2 SVGAGI. The chain's CDR3 is CASRAGQVVSYEQYF. The CDR3 DNA reads TGTGCCAGCAGGGCCGGACAAGTGGTCTCCTACGAGCAGTACTTC.

CDR3 loop: CASRQGRANYGYTF. CDR3 DNA: TGTGCCAGTAGGCAGGGCAGGGCGAACTATGGCTACACCTTC. The chain is built from TRBV19 and TRBJ1-2, with D tentatively TRBD1 (5 bases). The CDR3 spans 14 residues. Germline V lookup: CDR1 LNHDA, CDR2 SQIVND (reference sequence). The germline V and J ends were trimmed by 6 bases and 2 bases, with 13 bases remaining between them.

This chain connects TRBV5-1 to TRBJ2-7; TRBD2 aligns across 9 bases. This CDR3 is built from 15 residues. Germline CDR1 and CDR2: SGHRS and YFSETQ. Trimming removed 2 bases from V and 0 bases from J; junction bases left unmatched: 3. For the CDR3, the DNA is TGCGCCAGCAGCTTACTAGCGGGCACCTCCTACGAGCAGTACTTC. Its protein is CASSLLAGTSYEQYF.

The chain employs TRBV28 and TRBJ2-3, with D possibly TRBD1 on 6 matching bases. The CDR3 length is 16 residues. CDR1 and CDR2 from the germline V gene are MDHEN and SYDVKM. V lost 4 bases and J lost 3, with 17 bases in between. The CDR3 bases are TGTGCCAGCAGTTCCCCAGGGGCCAAGGGAACAGATACGCAGTATTTT. Amino acids: CASSSPGAKGTDTQYF.

J is TRBJ2-7 and V is TRBV7-2; 9 positions match TRBD2. CDR1 and CDR2 (germline): SGHTA, FQGNSA. V lost 2 bases to trimming and J lost 2 bases; unmatched junction nucleotides: 7. The CDR3 is 16 residues long. The CDR3 DNA reads as TGTGCCAGCAGCTTAATCCCAGCGGGAGGCCCCTACGAGCAGTACTTC. Its translation is CASSLIPAGGPYEQYF.

The chain has TRBV21-1 and TRBJ1-4; TRBD1, as called in the table, went unchecked against the DNA. TRBV21-1 is annotated as a pseudogene. The CDR3 runs 18 residues. The CDR3 sequence: CASNNGGQPGQADEKLFF. The CDR3 coding sequence is TGTGCCAGCAACAATGGGGGACAGCCGGGACAGGCCGATGAAAAACTGTTTTTT.

This clone was recorded only once. Other DNA sequences in the same sample also yield this CDR3. The chain carries TRBV12-3 or TRBV12-4 and TRBJ1-5; no firm D call. The germline V and J ends were trimmed by 6 bases and 4 bases, with 10 bases remaining between them. The CDR3 sequence is 13 residues long. The CDR3 loop is CASSPGGNQPQHF. The DNA of the CDR3 is TGTGCCAGCAGCCCCGGAGGGAATCAGCCCCAGCATTTT.

The V gene is TRBV28, the J gene TRBJ2-3; possibly TRBD2 for D (5 bases). With 6 bases removed from V and 6 bases from J, the gap between germline ends came to 22 bases. The CDR3 extends over 16 amino acids. Looked up from germline, CDR1 is MDHEN and CDR2 is SYDVKM. CDR3 DNA: TGTGCCAGCAGCCCCAGAGGACTCGGAGGTGTGGATACGCAGTATTTT. It translates to CASSPRGLGGVDTQYF.

The chain links TRBV4-3 to TRBJ1-2; the match to TRBD1 covers 8 bases. This CDR3 spans 15 amino acids. The V segment lost 2 bases and the J segment 4 bases; nucleotides outside the gene matches: 6. Germline CDR1 and CDR2: LGHNA and YSLEER. The CDR3: CASSQLQGAGYGYTF. In DNA form, the CDR3 reads TGCGCCAGCAGCCAATTGCAGGGGGCAGGCTATGGCTACACCTTC.

The V call is TRBV27, the J call TRBJ2-3; the match to TRBD2 covers 7 bases. Unmatched junction bases numbered 3, after V lost 2 bases and J lost 1 base. Germline assignment: CDR1 MNHEY and CDR2 SMNVEV (reference sequence). CDR3 length equals 15 residues. The CDR3 nucleotides read TGTGCCAGCAGTTTAACGGGAGGAGGCACAGATACGCAGTATTTT. Translation: CASSLTGGGTDTQYF.

The V call is TRBV19, the J call TRBJ1-2, with 11 bases matching TRBD1. Trimming cost V 1 base and J 4 bases; bases outside gene matches: 5. The CDR3 is 16 residues long. Germline CDR1 and CDR2: LNHDA and SQIVND (reference sequence). The DNA for the CDR3 is TGTGCCAGTAGTATAGTCCGGGACAGGGGGTTCTATGGCTACACCTTC. Encoded protein: CASSIVRDRGFYGYTF.

As DNA, the CDR3 is TGTGCCAGCAGCCCGGGACTAGCGGCAGGCACAGATACGCAGTATTTT. Residues: CASSPGLAAGTDTQYF. This chain joins TRBV11-3 and TRBJ2-3, with 11 positions matching TRBD2. CDR1 is SGHNT, CDR2 YENEEA, per germline. Trimming removed 5 bases from V and 1 base from J; junction bases left unmatched: 5. This CDR3 region has 16 residues. Looking up the rest from reference TRBV11-3 and TRBJ2-3 gives the full variable domain: EAGVVQSPRYKIIEKKQPVAFWCNPISGHNTLYWYLQNLGQGPELLIRYENEEAVDDSQLPKDRFSAERLKGVDSTLKIQPAELGDSAVYLCASSPGLAAGTDTQYFGPGTRLTVL.

This clone was counted once. The rearrangement links TRBV5-5 to TRBJ1-1, with a possible D match to TRBD1 (6 bases). Germline V gene data show CDR1 as SGHKS and CDR2 as YYEKEE (reference sequence). V was shortened by 0 bases and J by 5 bases, with 17 bases between the two germline ends. The CDR3 loop spans 16 amino acids. The DNA for the CDR3 is TGTGCCAGCAGCTTGGGGCGGGGGCCCCGAGTAACTGAAGCTTTCTTT. It translates to CASSLGRGPRVTEAFF.

The V and J genes are TRBV13 and TRBJ2-5, with D possibly being TRBD1 (8 bases). The CDR3 extends over 15 amino acids. Germline V gene sequence: CDR1 PRHDT, CDR2 FYEKMQ (reference sequence). The V end lost 5 bases, the J end lost 6 bases, and 19 bases lay between the germline ends. This CDR3 is CASSNSGQGGQTQYF. CDR3 nucleotide sequence: TGTGCCAGCAGCAATTCAGGACAGGGAGGGCAGACCCAGTACTTC.

This chain joins TRBV6-2 or TRBV6-3 and TRBJ2-3; TRBD2 aligns across 8 bases. The CDR3 covers 15 residues. Germline trimming cut 6 bases from V and 0 bases from J; bases unmatched to any gene: 5. Germline V gives CDR1 MNHEY, CDR2 SVGEGT. The CDR3 DNA sequence: TGTGCCAGCAGCCGACCTAGCGGGAGCACAGATACGCAGTATTTT. Amino acid sequence: CASSRPSGSTDTQYF.

The chain is built from TRBV11-2 and TRBJ1-1, with 9 bases matching TRBD1. The CDR3 runs to 15 residues. J was trimmed by 7 bases and V by 0 bases; bases with no gene match: 6. Germline CDR1 and CDR2: SGHAT and FQNNGV. The chain's CDR3 is CASSLDRTGALEAFF. The DNA for the CDR3 is TGTGCCAGCAGCTTAGATCGGACAGGGGCGCTTGAAGCTTTCTTT.

The chain uses TRBV30 and TRBJ2-3; D may be TRBD2 (5 bases). The CDR3 sequence is 13 residues long. The germline CDR1 and CDR2 sequences are GTSNPN and SVGIG (reference sequence). With 1 base removed from V and 0 bases from J, the gap between germline ends came to 5 bases. The CDR3 loop reads CAWSGTSTDTQYF. The DNA for the CDR3 is TGTGCCTGGAGTGGGACTAGCACAGATACGCAGTATTTT. Looking up the rest from reference TRBV30 and TRBJ2-3 gives the full variable domain: SQTIHQWPATLVQPVGSPLSLECTVEGTSNPNLYWYRQAAGRGLQLLFYSVGIGQISSEVPQNLSASRPQDRQFILSSKKLLLSDSGFYLCAWSGTSTDTQYFGPGTRLTVL.